This entry describes one T cell receptor (beta chain). The V gene's germline CDR1 is MGHRA and CDR2 YSYEKL. V dropped 5 bases and J dropped 4 bases, with 11 bases sitting between them. The CDR3 sequence is 13 residues long. The data belong to a study of blood T cell repertoires in COVID-19. TCRdb's copy holds only in-frame clones and misses some; the assay was immunoSEQ multiplex PCR. The sample shows approximately 94,000 clones, 80% of them seen only once. This chain connects TRBV4-1 to TRBJ1-1, with a possible D match to TRBD1 (6 bases). Sequences were obtained from peripheral blood. This TCR was sampled from an older woman with acute or convalescent COVID-19. The CDR3 DNA is TGCGCCAGCAGCAAGGGGGAGAGCACTGAAGCTTTCTTT. Protein product: CASSKGESTEAFF.